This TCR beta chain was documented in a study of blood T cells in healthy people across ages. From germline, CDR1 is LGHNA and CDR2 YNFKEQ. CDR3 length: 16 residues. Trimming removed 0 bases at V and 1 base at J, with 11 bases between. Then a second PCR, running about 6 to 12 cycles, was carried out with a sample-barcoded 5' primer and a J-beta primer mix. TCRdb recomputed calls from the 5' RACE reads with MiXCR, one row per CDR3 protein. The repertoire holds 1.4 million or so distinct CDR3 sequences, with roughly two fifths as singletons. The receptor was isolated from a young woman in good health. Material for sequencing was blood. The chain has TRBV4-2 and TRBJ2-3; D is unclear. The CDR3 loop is CASSQDSGTGTDTQYF. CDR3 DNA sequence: TGTGCCAGCAGCCAAGATTCTGGAACCGGCACAGATACGCAGTATTTT.